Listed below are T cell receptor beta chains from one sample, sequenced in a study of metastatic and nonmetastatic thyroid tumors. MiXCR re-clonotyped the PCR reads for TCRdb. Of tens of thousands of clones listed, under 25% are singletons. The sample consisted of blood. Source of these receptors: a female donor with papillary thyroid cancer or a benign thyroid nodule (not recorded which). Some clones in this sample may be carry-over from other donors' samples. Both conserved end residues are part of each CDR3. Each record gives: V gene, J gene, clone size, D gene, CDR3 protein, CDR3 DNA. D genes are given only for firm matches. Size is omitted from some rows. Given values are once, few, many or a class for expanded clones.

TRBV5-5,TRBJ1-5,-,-,CASSLGHGLNQPQHF,TGTGCCAGCAGCTTGGGCCACGGCCTCAATCAGCCCCAACATTTT
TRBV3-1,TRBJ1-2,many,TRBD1,CASSPQGDGYTF,TGTGCCAGCAGCCCCCAGGGGGATGGCTACACCTTC
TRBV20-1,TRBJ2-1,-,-,CSARVPLPYNEQFF,TGCAGTGCTAGGGTGCCGTTGCCATACAATGAGCAGTTCTTC
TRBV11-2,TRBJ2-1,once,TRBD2,CASSFGSGGAGEQFF,TGTGCCAGCAGCTTTGGAAGCGGGGGGGCCGGTGAGCAGTTCTTC
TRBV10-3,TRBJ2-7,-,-,CAIGQASYEQYF,TGTGCCATCGGGCAGGCCAGCTACGAGCAGTACTTC
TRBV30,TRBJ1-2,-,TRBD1,CAWNPQGYRYTF,TGTGCCTGGAATCCACAGGGGTACCGCTACACCTTC
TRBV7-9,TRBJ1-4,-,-,CASSPPTGGNEKLFF,TGTGCCAGCAGCCCCCCGACAGGCGGTAATGAAAAACTGTTTTTT
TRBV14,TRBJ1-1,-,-,CASSRNGILGTEAFF,TGTGCCAGCAGCCGAAACGGGATTCTTGGCACTGAAGCTTTCTTT
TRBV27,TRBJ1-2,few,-,CASSLSSTENYGYTF,TGTGCCAGCAGTTTATCGTCGACGGAGAACTATGGCTACACCTTC
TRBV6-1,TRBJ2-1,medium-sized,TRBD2,CASSLLAGDYNEQFF,TGTGCCAGCAGCCTTTTAGCGGGGGACTACAATGAGCAGTTCTTC
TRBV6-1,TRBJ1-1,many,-,CASSRFGVTEAFF,TGTGCCAGCAGTAGGTTCGGTGTCACTGAAGCTTTCTTT
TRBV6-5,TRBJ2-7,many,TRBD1,CASSYGTGVYEQYF,TGTGCCAGCAGTTACGGGACAGGGGTATACGAGCAGTACTTC
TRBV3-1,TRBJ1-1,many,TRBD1,CASSHWDRTVAEAFF,TGTGCCAGCAGCCACTGGGACAGGACGGTCGCTGAAGCTTTCTTT
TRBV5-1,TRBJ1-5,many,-,CASSLGHGLNQPQHF,TGCGCCAGCAGCTTGGGCCACGGCCTCAATCAGCCCCAGCATTTT
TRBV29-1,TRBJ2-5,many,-,CSVGPQYQETQYF,TGCAGCGTTGGTCCGCAGTACCAAGAGACCCAGTACTTC
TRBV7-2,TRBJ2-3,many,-,CASSNGDTQYF,TGTGCCAGCAGTAATGGAGATACGCAGTATTTT